The T cell receptor (beta chain) described here comes from a study of T cell changes during pregnancy in multiple sclerosis. V was pared by 4 bases and J by 0 bases, with 10 bases between. This CDR3 is 14 amino acids long. Germline V gene sequence: CDR1 SGHNT, CDR2 YYREEE (reference sequence). Clones were sequenced by immunoSEQ multiplex PCR, and TCRdb holds only the in-frame ones, with some missing. The sample contains 30,000 to 40,000 clones, roughly 93% of which appear only once. The gene calls are TRBV5-4 and TRBJ2-5, with D perhaps TRBD1 (5 bases). The clonotype originates from a female donor with multiple sclerosis, enrolled in a pregnancy study. The sample here was CD4+ T cells from peripheral blood mononuclear cells, taken in the second trimester of pregnancy. The CDR3 nucleotides read TGTGCCAGCAGCGAGTCAGGGTACCAAGAGACCCAGTACTTC. Protein product: CASSESGYQETQYF.